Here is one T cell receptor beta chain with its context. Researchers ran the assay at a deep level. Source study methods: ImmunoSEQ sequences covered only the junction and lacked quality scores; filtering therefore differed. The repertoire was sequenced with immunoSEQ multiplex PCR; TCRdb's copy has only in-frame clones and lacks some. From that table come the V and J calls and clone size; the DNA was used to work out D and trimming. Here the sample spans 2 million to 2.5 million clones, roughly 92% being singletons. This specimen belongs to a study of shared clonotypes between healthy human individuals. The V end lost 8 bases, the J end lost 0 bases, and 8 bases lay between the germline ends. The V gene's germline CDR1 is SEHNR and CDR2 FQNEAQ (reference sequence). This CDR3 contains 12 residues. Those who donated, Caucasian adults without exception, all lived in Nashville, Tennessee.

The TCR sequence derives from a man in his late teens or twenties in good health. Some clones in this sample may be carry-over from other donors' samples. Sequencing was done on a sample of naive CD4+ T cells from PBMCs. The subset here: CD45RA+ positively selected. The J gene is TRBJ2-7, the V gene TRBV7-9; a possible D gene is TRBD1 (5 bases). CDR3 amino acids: CASADSSYEQYF. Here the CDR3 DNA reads TGTGCCAGCGCCGACAGCTCCTACGAGCAGTACTTC. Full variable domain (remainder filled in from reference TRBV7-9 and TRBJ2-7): DTGVSQNPRHKITKRGQNVTFRCDPISEHNRLYWYRQTLGQGPEFLTYFQNEAQLEKSRLLSDRFSAERPKGSFSTLEIQRTEQGDSAMYLCASADSSYEQYFGPGTRLTVT.